This T cell receptor beta chain was documented in a study of siplizumab effects on memory and regulatory T cells. Points from the study as a whole: Left unconfirmed was the suppressive function of proliferating Tregs from siplizumab cultures.

Measured with immunoSEQ multiplex PCR; TCRdb has only the in-frame clones, and not every one. The sample has fewer than 70,000 clones, 80% to 90% seen once. The CDR3 is 14 amino acids. V lost 6 bases and J lost 1, with 13 bases in between. Germline CDR1 SGHRS, CDR2 YFSETQ. Regarding this clone: Its matching antigen is unknown.

The J gene is TRBJ2-5, the V gene TRBV5-1, with D possibly matching TRBD1 (5 bases). The sequenced sample consisted of Tregs sorted from blood. This TCR was sampled from a human donor in good health. The DNA for the CDR3 is TGCGCCAGCATTCTGGATACAGGCCAAGAGACCCAGTACTTC. Encoded protein: CASILDTGQETQYF. The whole variable domain, remainder taken from reference TRBV5-1 and TRBJ2-5, is KAGVTQTPRYLIKTRGQQVTLSCSPISGHRSVSWYQQTPGQGLQFLFEYFSETQRNKGNFPGRFSGRQFSNSRSEMNVSTLELGDSALYLCASILDTGQETQYFGPGTRLLVL.